This is a list of T cell receptor beta chains from one sample in a study of OX40 agonist ivuxolimab in advanced cancers. Sequencing used immunoSEQ multiplex PCR; TCRdb keeps in-frame clones, though not all of them. This table holds tens of thousands of clones, about nine tenths found once. Sample: CD4+ or CD8+ T cells sorted from blood, taken in a trial of the OX40 agonist ivuxolimab. Receptors were obtained from an adult with an advanced solid tumor such as melanoma, head and neck, liver or kidney cancer. Each CDR3 is given with its conserved first and last residue. The D gene is left open where the match is weak. The size entry is marked missing in some rows and otherwise reads once, few, many or a size class.

j_call cdr3_length d_call v_call clone_size cdr3_aa cdr3_nt
TRBJ2-3 12 TRBD2 TRBV30 - CAGTSIEDTQYF TGTGCTGGGACTAGTATTGAAGATACGCAGTATTTT
TRBJ1-5 12 - TRBV27 - CASSWPDQPQHF TGTGCCAGCAGTTGGCCCGATCAGCCCCAGCATTTT
TRBJ2-3 16 TRBD1 TRBV6-6 - CASSSDREERTDTQYF TGTGCCAGCAGTTCCGACAGGGAAGAAAGAACAGATACGCAGTATTTT
TRBJ2-7 16 - TRBV11-2 - CASSFTSFLGSYEQYF TGTGCCAGCAGTTTCACTAGCTTTCTAGGGAGCTACGAGCAGTACTTC
TRBJ2-5 15 - TRBV6-1 - CARQRTQAVGETQYF TGTGCCCGTCAGAGGACGCAGGCGGTCGGGGAGACCCAGTACTTC
TRBJ2-5 15 TRBD2 TRBV5-8 - CASSLSTGGGETQYF TGTGCCAGCAGCTTGAGTACGGGAGGAGGGGAGACCCAGTACTTC
TRBJ2-5 16 - TRBV7-2 few CASSLALGGVEETQYF TGTGCCAGCAGCTTAGCGCTTGGCGGGGTTGAGGAGACCCAGTACTTC
TRBJ2-7 15 - TRBV6-1 - CASREQGFIAHEQYF TGTGCCAGCAGGGAACAGGGTTTCATAGCCCACGAGCAGTACTTC
TRBJ2-4 14 - TRBV19 - CASTSPGAKNIQYF TGTGCCAGTACATCACCTGGGGCCAAAAACATTCAGTACTTC
TRBJ1-6 15 - TRBV28 - CASIQEQHYNSPLHF TGTGCCAGCATCCAAGAGCAGCACTATAATTCACCCCTCCACTTT
TRBJ1-1 14 - TRBV28 - CASSLPGSNTEAFF TGTGCCAGCAGTTTACCAGGGAGTAACACTGAAGCTTTCTTT
TRBJ2-3 14 - TRBV7-3 - CASSFLAGTDTQYF TGTGCCAGCAGCTTTCTAGCAGGCACAGATACGCAGTATTTT
TRBJ1-5 14 - TRBV30 - CAWSVEGGNQPQHF TGTGCCTGGAGTGTAGAAGGGGGCAATCAGCCCCAGCATTTT
TRBJ1-4 15 TRBD1 TRBV4-1 - CASSQGAGGNEKLFF TGCGCCAGCAGCCAAGGGGCAGGGGGCAATGAAAAACTGTTTTTT
TRBJ2-5 17 TRBD2 TRBV28 - CATTPGSGRGWGETQYF TGTGCCACCACCCCCGGGAGCGGGAGGGGCTGGGGGGAGACCCAGTACTTC
TRBJ1-3 19 TRBD1 TRBV4-1 - CASSQVYGTGLSSGNTIYF TGCGCCAGCAGCCAAGTCTATGGGACAGGGCTGAGCTCTGGAAACACCATATATTTT
TRBJ1-6 15 - TRBV28 - CASSLGGSPKSPLHF TGTGCCAGCAGTTTAGGGGGCTCGCCTAAATCACCCCTCCACTTT
TRBJ1-2 13 TRBD1 TRBV30 - CAWSTDREHGYTF TGTGCCTGGAGTACGGACAGGGAACATGGCTACACCTTC
TRBJ2-2 15 - TRBV5-8 - CASSLEGLNTGELFF TGTGCCAGCAGCTTGGAAGGGTTGAACACCGGGGAGCTGTTTTTT
TRBJ1-5 15 - TRBV28 - CASRSGAGGNQPQHF TGTGCCAGCAGGTCAGGGGCCGGGGGCAATCAGCCCCAGCATTTT
TRBJ2-3 14 - TRBV6-5 once CASSADSRTDTQYF TGTGCCAGCAGTGCGGACAGCCGCACAGATACGCAGTATTTT
TRBJ2-2 17 - TRBV7-8 - CASSLDFRTVRSGELFF TGTGCCAGCAGCTTAGACTTCCGGACAGTCCGTTCCGGGGAGCTGTTTTTT
TRBJ2-7 14 TRBD2 TRBV6-5 - CASRGLAGWREQYF TGTGCCAGCAGGGGACTAGCGGGATGGCGGGAGCAGTACTTC
TRBJ2-7 13 TRBD2 TRBV29-1 - CSVDLAGVYEQYF TGCAGCGTTGACCTAGCGGGAGTCTACGAGCAGTACTTC
TRBJ2-5 15 - TRBV6-5 - CASSYSPPGRETQYF TGTGCCAGCAGTTACTCGCCGCCGGGTCGGGAGACCCAGTACTTC
TRBJ2-2 15 TRBD1 TRBV18 - CASSPGQVLTGELFF TGTGCCAGCTCACCTGGACAGGTTCTCACCGGGGAGCTGTTTTTT
TRBJ2-3 17 TRBD2 TRBV4-3 - CASSQSLAGSSTDTQYF TGCGCCAGCAGCCAATCACTAGCGGGATCTAGCACAGATACGCAGTATTTT
TRBJ2-1 12 - TRBV28 - CASRITGNEQFF TGTGCCAGCAGGATAACGGGCAATGAGCAGTTCTTC
TRBJ1-4 12 - TRBV6-1 - CASMTGGEKLFF TGTGCCAGCATGACGGGTGGTGAAAAACTGTTTTTT
TRBJ2-3 15 - TRBV5-4 - CASSLAGPSTDTQYF TGTGCCAGCAGCTTGGCGGGCCCTAGCACAGATACGCAGTATTTT
TRBJ2-3 14 - TRBV7-9 - CASSLLALAGTQYF TGTGCCAGCAGCTTATTAGCGCTGGCAGGTACGCAGTATTTT
TRBJ1-4 14 - TRBV5-1 - CASSLGQVNEKLFF TGCGCCAGCAGCTTGGGACAGGTTAATGAAAAACTGTTTTTT
TRBJ2-1 13 TRBD1 TRBV5-4 - CASSWDRANEQFF TGTGCCAGCAGCTGGGACAGGGCGAATGAGCAGTTCTTC
TRBJ2-4 18 - TRBV19 - CASSRSVDSYYPKNIQYF TGTGCCAGTAGTAGGAGCGTAGACAGCTACTACCCCAAAAACATTCAGTACTTC
TRBJ1-2 14 TRBD1 TRBV6-5 - CASSPGTDIYGYTF TGTGCCAGCAGCCCCGGGACAGACATCTATGGCTACACCTTC
TRBJ2-3 13 - TRBV9 few CASSFQAGDTQYF TGTGCCAGCAGCTTTCAAGCGGGAGATACGCAGTATTTT
TRBJ2-7 17 - TRBV27 few CASSLAPQWIPEYEQYF TGTGCCAGCAGTTTAGCCCCTCAGTGGATACCGGAGTACGAGCAGTACTTC
TRBJ2-1 14 - TRBV9 - CASSVADYDNEQFF TGTGCCAGCAGCGTAGCCGACTATGACAATGAGCAGTTCTTC
TRBJ2-5 15 TRBD2 TRBV7-9 few CASSSSGRAGETQYF TGTGCCAGCAGCTCCAGCGGGAGGGCCGGAGAGACCCAGTACTTC
TRBJ1-2 13 - TRBV27 - CASKAGVDYGYTF TGTGCCAGCAAAGCAGGGGTTGACTATGGCTACACCTTC
TRBJ2-7 16 TRBD1 TRBV11-2 - CASSSRTGDGAYEQYF TGTGCCAGCAGCTCTCGGACAGGGGACGGAGCCTACGAGCAGTACTTC
TRBJ2-7 14 TRBD1 TRBV5-1 - CASSATGGIYEQYF TGCGCCAGCAGCGCTACAGGGGGTATCTACGAGCAGTACTTC